This TCR beta chain was obtained from a study of T cell responses to AZD1222 COVID-19 vaccine. Details on this clone: Its antigen is still unknown.

The CDR3 loop spans 13 amino acids. Trimming took off 6 bases at V and 6 bases at J, with 13 bases between the two ends. From germline, CDR1 is MNHEY and CDR2 SVGAGI. Sequenced by immunoSEQ multiplex PCR; TCRdb stores in-frame clones only, minus some. The sample has over 130,000 clones. General study results and limits: Just a handful of people given AZD1222 tested seropositive at baseline. Most donors were white British, females outnumbered males, and clonal diversity was possibly underestimated.

The clonotype originates from an adult in good health. The genes are TRBV6-5 and TRBJ2-3, with TRBD2 as a possible D gene (7 bases). Sequencing was performed on peripheral blood. CDR3 nucleotides: TGTGCCAGCAGGAACGGGGGGCGGGATACGCAGTATTTT. The encoded protein is CASRNGGRDTQYF.